Following are 19 T cell receptor beta chains from one sample sequenced in a study of blood T cell repertoires in COVID-19. Repertoires were generated with immunoSEQ multiplex PCR, while TCRdb's copy carries only in-frame clones and drops some. In the table there are roughly 140,000 clones, roughly 86% of which are singletons. The sample was peripheral blood. Every receptor here comes from a human donor in a cohort sampled during active COVID-19.

The chain combines TRBV5-5 with TRBJ2-1, with D unresolved. Germline assignment: CDR1 SGHKS and CDR2 YYEKEE (reference sequence). Trimming took off 7 bases at V and 7 bases at J, with 12 bases between the two ends. CDR3 length equals 12 residues. The CDR3 DNA reads TGTGCCAGCGGCGCAGGTAATAATGAGCAGTTCTTC. The encoded protein is CASGAGNNEQFF.

Only one count was recorded for this clone. The chain has TRBV19 and TRBJ1-2; D ambiguous. In germline, CDR1 is LNHDA, CDR2 SQIVND (reference sequence). This CDR3 has 12 residues. Trimming shortened V by 9 bases and J by 5 bases, and 13 bases separated the two germline ends. The CDR3 here is CASPGAGYGYTF. The CDR3 nucleotides read TGTGCCAGCCCAGGAGCGGGGTATGGCTACACCTTC.

The chain combines TRBV6-6 with TRBJ1-2; TRBD1 aligns across 7 bases. Germline V lookup: CDR1 MNHNY, CDR2 SVGAGI (reference sequence). V gave up 3 bases and J gave up 2 bases; unmatched junction bases: 3. The CDR3 covers 14 residues. The DNA of the CDR3 is TGTGCCAGCAGTTATACAGGGGACAACTATGGCTACACCTTC. It codes for CASSYTGDNYGYTF.

The chain links TRBV15 to TRBJ1-1, with D unclear. CDR3 length: 15 amino acids. Germline loops: CDR1 LNHNV, CDR2 YYDKDF (reference sequence). Trimming left V 0 bases short and J 0 bases short, with 8 bases between. CDR3 loop: CATSRDREVNTEAFF. CDR3 coding DNA: TGTGCCACCAGCAGAGATCGGGAGGTGAACACTGAAGCTTTCTTT.

This chain joins TRBV12-5 and TRBJ1-6; D might be TRBD1 (5 bases). CDR3 length: 14 amino acids. In germline, CDR1 is LGHNT, CDR2 FRNRAP. Trimming stripped 6 bases from V and 6 bases from J, with 12 bases between. The CDR3 DNA reads TGTGCTAGTGGCCTCGACAGTTTTAATTCACCCCTCCACTTT. It yields the protein CASGLDSFNSPLHF.

This rearrangement joins TRBV11-3 to TRBJ2-2; 8 positions match TRBD2. Germline V gene lookup returns CDR1 SGHNT and CDR2 YENEEA. CDR3 size: 15 residues. V dropped 5 bases and J dropped 4; count of bases not matched to a gene: 6. The CDR3 loop reads CASSTRLARTGELFF. The CDR3 DNA is TGTGCCAGCAGCACTCGACTAGCGCGCACCGGGGAGCTGTTTTTT.

The rearrangement links TRBV6-2 or TRBV6-3 to TRBJ2-7, with a possible D match to TRBD1 (6 bases). The V gene's germline CDR1 is MNHEY and CDR2 SVGEGT. V lost 5 bases and J 8 bases, leaving 13 bases between the germline ends. The CDR3 sequence is 12 residues long. The CDR3 bases are TGTGCCAGCAGTAACCCCGGGACAAAGCAGTACTTC. It codes for CASSNPGTKQYF.

A note on this clone: Other DNA sequences in this sample translate to the same CDR3. The rearrangement uses TRBV12-3 or TRBV12-4 and TRBJ1-5; TRBD1 aligns across 8 bases. J lost 5 bases, V lost 6 bases, and 3 bases had no gene match. The CDR3 length is 13 residues. The CDR3 DNA sequence: TGTGCCAGCAGCCTGGACAGGGATCAGCCCCAGCATTTT. The encoded protein is CASSLDRDQPQHF.

This CDR3 is CASSRDREETQYF. The DNA of the CDR3 is TGTGCCAGCAGCAGGGACAGAGAAGAGACCCAGTACTTC. V is TRBV9 and J is TRBJ2-5; TRBD1 agrees at 7 bases. The CDR3 is 13 residues long. J was trimmed by 3 bases and V by 4 bases; bases with no gene match: 3. Per germline, CDR1 SGDLS and CDR2 YYNGEE.

This rearrangement joins TRBV7-6 to TRBJ2-7; weak D call: TRBD1 (6 bases). This CDR3 has 15 amino acids. CDR1 is SGHVS, CDR2 FNYEAQ, per germline. V was trimmed by 5 bases and J by 0 bases, leaving 14 bases between them. The CDR3: CASSLGSGDSYEQYF. In nucleotides, the CDR3 is TGTGCCAGCAGCCTGGGGTCAGGGGACTCCTACGAGCAGTACTTC.

This clone was found once. This CDR3 reads CASRVTSNTGELFF. The CDR3 DNA reads as TGTGCCAGCAGGGTGACTAGTAACACCGGGGAGCTGTTTTTT. The chain has TRBV6-5 and TRBJ2-2; D might be TRBD2 (6 bases). Germline CDR1 and CDR2: MNHEY and SVGAGI. CDR3 length equals 14 residues. V shed 6 bases and J shed 2 bases, with 10 bases lying between them.

V and J are TRBV10-3 and TRBJ2-4; the match to TRBD2 covers 8 bases. The CDR3 has 15 residues. J lost 0 bases, V lost 5 bases, and 3 bases had no gene match. The germline V gene encodes CDR1 ENHRY and CDR2 SYGVKD. The CDR3, as DNA: TGTGCCATCAGTCGGGAGGGACTAGCCAAAAACATTCAGTACTTC. It specifies CAISREGLAKNIQYF.

V gene TRBV6-2 or TRBV6-3 combines with J gene TRBJ2-1; a possible D gene is TRBD1 (6 bases). Deletions cut 5 bases from V and 0 bases from J, with 11 bases between. Germline V lookup: CDR1 MNHEY, CDR2 SVGEGT. This CDR3 is built from 15 residues. CDR3 protein: CASSTQDSSYNEQFF. In nucleotides, the CDR3 is TGTGCCAGCAGTACTCAGGACAGCTCCTACAATGAGCAGTTCTTC.

This chain joins TRBV4-2 and TRBJ2-1; tentatively, D is TRBD2 (7 bases). Germline V gene sequence: CDR1 LGHNA, CDR2 YNFKEQ. This CDR3 has 16 residues. The ends were cut back, 4 bases at V and 6 bases at J, with 19 bases in the middle. Here the CDR3 DNA reads TGTGCCAGCAGCCTCTCTAGCGGACTAGGGGGCAATGAGCAGTTCTTC. Translation gives CASSLSSGLGGNEQFF.

The CDR3 sequence: CASSITGSGSHEQFF. The CDR3, as DNA: TGTGCCAGTAGTATCACCGGTAGCGGGAGCCATGAGCAGTTCTTC. This chain connects TRBV19 to TRBJ2-1, with 9 bases fitting TRBD2. Trimming at V came to 3 bases and at J to 8 bases, leaving 8 bases not matched to a gene. Per germline, CDR1 LNHDA and CDR2 SQIVND (reference sequence). CDR3 length equals 15 residues.

V and J are TRBV28 and TRBJ2-7, with a possible D match to TRBD1 (5 bases). This CDR3 is 12 amino acids long. V gave up 6 bases and J gave up 2 bases, with 8 bases separating them. Germline lookup yields CDR1 MDHEN and CDR2 SYDVKM. The CDR3 sequence is CASSVRAYEQYF. The CDR3 bases are TGTGCCAGCAGCGTCAGGGCCTACGAGCAGTACTTC.

The J gene is TRBJ1-1, the V gene TRBV15, with D perhaps matching TRBD1 (5 bases). Germline CDR1 reads LNHNV; CDR2 reads YYDKDF (reference sequence). Trimming cost V 5 bases and J 7 bases, with 11 bases left between them. The CDR3 contains 12 residues. CDR3 nucleotides: TGTGCCACCAGCCCGGGCGGGGGTGAAGCTTTCTTT. It codes for CATSPGGGEAFF.

The chain couples TRBV10-3 to TRBJ2-2; tentatively, D is TRBD1 (6 bases). Deletions cut 0 bases from V and 3 bases from J, with 8 bases between. This CDR3 contains 15 residues. The germline CDR1 and CDR2 sequences are ENHRY and SYGVKD. DNA for the CDR3: TGTGCCATCAGTGAGTCGGCAGGGGACACCGGGGAGCTGTTTTTT. Translating it yields CAISESAGDTGELFF.

This clone came up a few times. V and J are TRBV19 and TRBJ2-2; 11 bases map to TRBD2. Germline V lookup: CDR1 LNHDA, CDR2 SQIVND (reference sequence). V lost 6 bases, J lost 4 bases, and 22 bases stayed unmatched. CDR3 size: 21 residues. DNA of the CDR3: TGTGCCAGTAGGGCGACAGGGCGAGAACTAGCGGGAGTGGAGGGCACCGGGGAGCTGTTTTTT. It specifies CASRATGRELAGVEGTGELFF. Looking up the rest from reference TRBV19 and TRBJ2-2 gives the full variable domain: DGGITQSPKYLFRKEGQNVTLSCEQNLNHDAMYWYRQDPGQGLRLIYYSQIVNDFQKGDIAEGYSVSREKKESFPLTVTSAQKNPTAFYLCASRATGRELAGVEGTGELFFGEGSRLTVL.